The clone carrying this TCR beta chain was seen a single time. No antigen is known for it. The same CDR3 arises from other DNA sequences in this sample as well. The CDR3 consists of 12 residues. Germline V CDR1 and CDR2: LNHNV, YYDKDF (reference sequence). Trimming pared 3 bases from V and 1 base from J, leaving 3 bases between. This specimen comes from a study of T cell responses to AZD1222 COVID-19 vaccine. Notes on the study in general: Of spike-specific TCRs, nearly half reportedly target regions left unmutated in variants. Dominant at 160-218 and 743-854, vaccine-associated CD4 TCRs also spanned spike. Spike-specific TCR repertoires showed rising breadth and depth after two AZD1222 doses.

Repertoires were generated with immunoSEQ multiplex PCR, while TCRdb's copy carries only in-frame clones and drops some. The data contain roughly 150,000 clones, 75% to 90% of them singletons. Sample: peripheral blood, taken 28 days after the second AZD1222 dose. This sequence originates from an adult who received the AZD1222 COVID-19 vaccine. The V call is TRBV15, the J call TRBJ2-5; no clear D. CDR3 sequence reads: CATSRGQETQYF. The CDR3 coding sequence is TGTGCCACCAGCAGGGGCCAAGAGACCCAGTACTTC.